Shown below are 12 T cell receptor beta chains from a single sample sequenced in a study of CD8+CD57+ T cells in acquired aplastic anemia. CDR3 and TCR beta VDJ profiling relied on genomic DNA as the template. TCRdb analysed the reads with MiXCR anew, one entry per CDR3 protein. The sample holds roughly 200,000 distinct CDR3 sequences; approximately 60% are singletons and the top ten take approximately 32%. Sequencing input: sorted CD4+, CD8+, or CD8+CD57+ T cells (not recorded which) from PBMCs. These receptors all stem from a human donor in good health.

This clonotype was picked up many times. The V call is TRBV19, the J call TRBJ1-5, with D perhaps matching TRBD1 (6 bases). The CDR3 has 15 amino acids. The germline V gene has CDR1 LNHDA and CDR2 SQIVND (reference sequence). V lost 6 bases and J 7 bases, leaving 19 bases between the germline ends. The CDR3 DNA is TGTGCCAGTAGCTCCAACGGGGGCGCGGGGCAGCCCCAGCATTTT. It yields the protein CASSSNGGAGQPQHF.

This clonotype was recorded only once. This chain links TRBV20-1 with TRBJ1-6, with D possibly matching TRBD1 (5 bases). Per germline, CDR1 DFQATT and CDR2 SNEGSKA (reference sequence). V gave up 3 bases and J gave up 7 bases, with 13 bases separating them. This CDR3 is 14 amino acids long. The CDR3 region is CSARDMNPNSPLHF. DNA of the CDR3: TGCAGTGCTAGGGACATGAATCCGAATTCACCCCTCCACTTT.

The gene calls are TRBV7-2 and TRBJ2-7; D uncertain. Per germline, CDR1 SGHTA and CDR2 FQGNSA. Trimming shortened V by 4 bases and J by 2 bases, and 9 bases separated the two germline ends. CDR3 length equals 13 residues. The CDR3 region has the DNA TGTGCCAGCAGCTCCGGGTCGCCCTACGAGCAGTACTTC. Translating it yields CASSSGSPYEQYF. Supplemented by reference TRBV7-2 and TRBJ2-7, the full variable domain reads GAGVSQSPSNKVTEKGKDVELRCDPISGHTALYWYRQSLGQGLEFLIYFQGNSAPDKSGLPSDRFSAERTGGSVSTLTIQRTQQEDSAVYLCASSSGSPYEQYFGPGTRLTVT.

The rearrangement joins TRBV18 to TRBJ2-7, with D hard to call. Trimming took 1 base from V and 7 from J, leaving 8 bases between them. CDR1 and CDR2 from the germline V gene are KGHSH and LQKENI. The CDR3 extends over 12 amino acids. The CDR3 coding sequence is TGTGCCAGCTCACCACGCATCGGGGAGCAGTACTTC. Its protein is CASSPRIGEQYF.

The genes are TRBV7-9 and TRBJ1-4; possible D gene TRBD1, 6 bases. The length of the CDR3 is 16 residues. CDR1 is SEHNR and CDR2 is FQNEAQ in the germline V gene (reference sequence). The ends were cut back, 1 base at V and 4 bases at J, with 13 bases in the middle. The CDR3 bases are TGTGCCAGCAGCTTAGACAGGGAGGCCGGTAATGAAAAACTGTTTTTT. Its protein is CASSLDREAGNEKLFF.

This clonotype has just one count. The chain recombines TRBV24-1 with TRBJ1-1, with 9 nucleotides matching TRBD1. The J segment lost 6 bases and the V segment lost 5 bases, leaving 3 bases of the junction unmatched. CDR1 and CDR2 (germline): KGHDR, SFDVKD. The CDR3 spans 13 residues. The CDR3 is CATSATGGAEAFF. The CDR3 nucleotides read TGTGCCACCAGTGCAACAGGGGGCGCTGAAGCTTTCTTT.

This clonotype was observed a few times. Germline is not matched at one junction end, which may reflect a read error. V usage is TRBV7-9 and J usage is TRBJ2-3; 8 bases line up with TRBD2. Germline V gene sequence: CDR1 SEHNR, CDR2 FQNEAQ (reference sequence). CDR3 length: 14 amino acids. This CDR3 is CASSLAGNTDTQYF. The CDR3 region has the DNA TGTGCTAGCAGCTTAGCGGGAAACACAGATACGCAGTATTTT. The full variable domain, its missing parts supplied by reference TRBV7-9 and TRBJ2-3, is DTGVSQNPRHKITKRGQNVTFRCDPISEHNRLYWYRQTLGQGPEFLTYFQNEAQLEKSRLLSDRFSAERPKGSFSTLEIQRTEQGDSAMYLCASSLAGNTDTQYFGPGTRLTVL.

This chain joins TRBV6-5 and TRBJ2-7; a weak D match, TRBD1 (7 bases). Between the trimmed V and J ends, which lost 0 bases and 5 bases, there was a span of 14 bases. This CDR3 region has 15 residues. Germline loops: CDR1 MNHEY, CDR2 SVGAGI. CDR3 region: CASSYSSGRGDEQYF. In nucleotides, the CDR3 is TGTGCCAGCAGTTACTCTTCGGGCAGGGGGGACGAGCAGTACTTC.

The rearrangement links TRBV6-6 to TRBJ1-1, with a tentative D call TRBD1 (5 bases). Germline lookup yields CDR1 MNHNY and CDR2 SVGAGI (reference sequence). Trimming cost V 6 bases and J 4 bases, with 15 bases left between them. This CDR3 region has 14 residues. The CDR3 nucleotides are TGTGCCAGCAGGCCGTCGGGGGGAGGCACTGAAGCTTTCTTT. It yields the protein CASRPSGGGTEAFF.

V gene TRBV4-3 combines with J gene TRBJ2-3; either TRBD1 or TRBD2 may supply D (5 bases each). V gave up 1 base and J gave up 6 bases, with 23 bases separating them. Germline V gives CDR1 LGHNA, CDR2 YSLEER. This CDR3 comprises 18 residues. This CDR3 is CASSQAGLEGGWGDTQYF. As DNA, the CDR3 is TGCGCCAGCAGCCAAGCCGGGCTAGAAGGAGGTTGGGGGGATACGCAGTATTTT.

This clonotype has at least ten counts. The rearrangement links TRBV9 to TRBJ1-1, with D unclear. This CDR3 region has 15 residues. CDR1 is SGDLS, CDR2 YYNGEE, per germline. The ends were cut back, 4 bases at V and 0 bases at J, with 13 bases in the middle. CDR3 sequence: CASSPRGNMNTEAFF. In DNA form, the CDR3 reads TGTGCCAGCAGCCCTCGAGGGAATATGAACACTGAAGCTTTCTTT.

This clonotype was picked up many times. The chain couples TRBV28 to TRBJ1-5, with 9 bases fitting TRBD1. Germline V CDR1 and CDR2: MDHEN, SYDVKM. The CDR3 sequence is 15 residues long. J gave up 11 bases and V 5 bases, and 13 bases lay outside the gene matches. Here the CDR3 DNA reads TGTGCCAGCAGTGTTACGACAGGGGGGGAGGTAACCCAGCATTTT. As protein: CASSVTTGGEVTQHF.